A selection of T cell receptor beta chains follows, all from one sample in a study of radiotherapy plus CTLA-4 blockade in lung cancer. Using immunoSEQ multiplex PCR, the repertoire was profiled, and TCRdb retains in-frame clones only, with some absent. The table has some 70,000 clones, about 83% seen once. This material consisted of peripheral blood, taken from a patient treated with radiotherapy plus ipilimumab. These receptors were collected from a human donor with non-small cell lung cancer who had a partial response to radiotherapy plus ipilimumab. CDR3s include the opening cysteine and the closing phenylalanine or tryptophan. A D gene is named only where the DNA matches it firmly. Size tells how often a clone was seen (once, few, many) or the class of an expanded clone, and some rows leave it out.

TGTGCCAGCAGTGAACAGTGGAACACCGGGGAGCTGTTTTTT,CASSEQWNTGELFF,NA,TRBV6-1,TRBJ2-2,NA
TGTGCCAGCAGAGCCGGTAACACTGAAGCTTTCTTT,CASRAGNTEAFF,few,TRBV6-5,TRBJ1-1,NA
TGTGCCAGCAGCTTGTCTGGCAACATGAACACTGAAGCTTTCTTT,CASSLSGNMNTEAFF,NA,TRBV5-4,TRBJ1-1,NA
TGTGCCAGCAACAGGGCGGGCCCCACAGATACGCAGTATTTT,CASNRAGPTDTQYF,once,TRBV7-2,TRBJ2-3,NA
TGTGCCAGCTCCCCTAGCGGGAGTTTTAATACGCAGTATTTT,CASSPSGSFNTQYF,few,TRBV5-6,TRBJ2-3,TRBD2
TGTGCCAGCGAGAGACAGGGACTAGCCAAAAACATTCAGTACTTC,CASERQGLAKNIQYF,NA,TRBV2,TRBJ2-4,NA
TGTGCCAGCTCACCACCCCCCGGGACTAGCGCGCTAGGGGAGACCCAGTACTTC,CASSPPPGTSALGETQYF,NA,TRBV18,TRBJ2-5,TRBD2
TGTGCCAGCAGTCAAGGGGGGACAATAATCCAGCCCCAGCATTTT,CASSQGGTIIQPQHF,NA,TRBV2,TRBJ1-5,NA
TGCAGCGTTGAAGACCCCATTCCCCGTCAGGGCCCAGCTTTCTTT,CSVEDPIPRQGPAFF,NA,TRBV29-1,TRBJ1-1,NA
TGTGCCAGCACCCCGGACAGGGGACCCTACGAGCAGTACTTC,CASTPDRGPYEQYF,NA,TRBV6-1,TRBJ2-7,TRBD1
TGTGCCAGCTCACCTGGGCACAGGGGAGAAGAGACCCAGTACTTC,CASSPGHRGEETQYF,NA,TRBV18,TRBJ2-5,TRBD1
TGTGCCAGCAGGATCAGGCCGGACACTGAAGCTTTCTTT,CASRIRPDTEAFF,NA,TRBV27,TRBJ1-1,NA
TGTGCCAGCAGCGAGACAGAGTACGAGCAGTACTTC,CASSETEYEQYF,NA,TRBV7-8,TRBJ2-7,NA
TGTGCCAGCAGTTTAAGGCACTCCTCCCAAGCCCTACAGGCTGACCGATTTAATACGCAGTATTTT,CASSLRHSSQALQADRFNTQYF,NA,TRBV27,TRBJ2-3,NA
TGTGCCAGCAGTTTATTCGCCGGGATGAGGCAAGAGACCCAGTACTTC,CASSLFAGMRQETQYF,NA,TRBV28,TRBJ2-5,NA
TGTGCCAGCAGTTCTAGCGGGAGCCCGGGATATACGCAGTATTTT,CASSSSGSPGYTQYF,once,TRBV28,TRBJ2-3,TRBD2
TGTGCCAGCAGCCAAAAGAGGGGGACGGAGACCCAGTACTTC,CASSQKRGTETQYF,NA,TRBV4-2,TRBJ2-5,NA
TGTGCCAGCAGTGAAAGGCAGGCGAACACTGAAGCTTTCTTT,CASSERQANTEAFF,NA,TRBV2,TRBJ1-1,NA
TGTGCCAGCAGCTTAGCCCTAGCGGGAGGTTACAATGAGCAGTTCTTC,CASSLALAGGYNEQFF,once,TRBV11-2,TRBJ2-1,TRBD2
TGCGCCAGCAGCTACATTCGGAGAGGGGCGGGAGGCCCCGGGGAGCTGTTTTTT,CASSYIRRGAGGPGELFF,NA,TRBV5-1,TRBJ2-2,TRBD2
TGTGCCAGCAGCTATGGACAGGTCCTGATCTCCTACGAGCAGTACTTC,CASSYGQVLISYEQYF,few,TRBV5-6,TRBJ2-7,TRBD1
TGTGCCAGCAGCTTCCGGGTAGCCGGTGGCAATGAGCAGTTCTTC,CASSFRVAGGNEQFF,few,TRBV5-6,TRBJ2-1,NA
TGTGCCAGCAGCCTCTTCAGGACAGGGGGCGGCAATCAGCCCCAGCATTTT,CASSLFRTGGGNQPQHF,NA,TRBV28,TRBJ1-5,TRBD1
TGTGCCAGCACCTTTAGGGGCTTAGTGGGTGAGCAGTACTTC,CASTFRGLVGEQYF,NA,TRBV27,TRBJ2-7,NA
TGTGCCAGCAGCGTAGGAGGCGAGCAGTACTTC,CASSVGGEQYF,NA,TRBV9,TRBJ2-7,NA
TGTGCCAGCAACACGGGCGGGGGGAACACTGAAGCTTTCTTT,CASNTGGGNTEAFF,NA,TRBV5-8,TRBJ1-1,NA
TGTGCCAGCAGTTTCCGGGACAGGGGTCAGGAGTCCTATGGCTACACCTTC,CASSFRDRGQESYGYTF,NA,TRBV27,TRBJ1-2,TRBD1